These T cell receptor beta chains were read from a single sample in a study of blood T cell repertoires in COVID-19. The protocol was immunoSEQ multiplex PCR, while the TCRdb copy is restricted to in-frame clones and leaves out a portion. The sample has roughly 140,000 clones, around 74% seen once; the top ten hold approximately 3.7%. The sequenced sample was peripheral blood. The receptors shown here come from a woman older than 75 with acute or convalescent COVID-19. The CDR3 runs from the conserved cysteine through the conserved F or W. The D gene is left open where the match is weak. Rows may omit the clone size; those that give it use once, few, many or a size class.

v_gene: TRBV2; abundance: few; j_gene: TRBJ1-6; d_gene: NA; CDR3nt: TGTGCCAGCACCCGACAGGACTCCTATAATTCACCCCTCCACTTT; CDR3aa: CASTRQDSYNSPLHF
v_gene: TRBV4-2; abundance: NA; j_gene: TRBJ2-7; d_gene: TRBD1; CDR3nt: TGTGCCAGCAGCCAAGACGGACAGGGCGTCTCCTACGAGCAGTACTTC; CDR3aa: CASSQDGQGVSYEQYF
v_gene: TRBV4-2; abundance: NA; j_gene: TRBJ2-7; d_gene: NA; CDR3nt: TGTGCCAGCAGCCAAGAAGGTAGACACCCCTACGAGCAGTACTTC; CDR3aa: CASSQEGRHPYEQYF
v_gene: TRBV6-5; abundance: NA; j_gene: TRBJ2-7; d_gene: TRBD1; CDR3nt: TGTGCCAGCAGTTATTCAGGGGGCCTTGGATACGAGCAGTACTTC; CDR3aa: CASSYSGGLGYEQYF
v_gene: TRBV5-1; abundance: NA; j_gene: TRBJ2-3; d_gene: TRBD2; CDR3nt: TGCGCCAGCGACGGTAGCGGGGGGACCACAGATACGCAGTATTTT; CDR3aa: CASDGSGGTTDTQYF
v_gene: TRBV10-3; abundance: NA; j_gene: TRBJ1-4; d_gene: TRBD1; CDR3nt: TGTGCCATCAGTGACCGACAGGGTGGGAAACGAGATGAAAAACTGTTTTTT; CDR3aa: CAISDRQGGKRDEKLFF
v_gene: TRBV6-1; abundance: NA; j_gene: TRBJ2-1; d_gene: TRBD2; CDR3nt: TGTGCCAGCAGTGATAGCGGGAGGCCCAAATACAATGAGCAGTTCTTC; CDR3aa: CASSDSGRPKYNEQFF
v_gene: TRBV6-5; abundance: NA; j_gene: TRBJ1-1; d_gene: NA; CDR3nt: TGTGCCAGCAGTTACCTCCTCCCAATGGGCGCTGAAGCTTTCTTT; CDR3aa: CASSYLLPMGAEAFF
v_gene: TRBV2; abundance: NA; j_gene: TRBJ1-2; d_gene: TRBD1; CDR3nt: TGTGCCAGCAGTAAATTGGACAGGGAAGCCTATGGCTACACCTTC; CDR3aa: CASSKLDREAYGYTF
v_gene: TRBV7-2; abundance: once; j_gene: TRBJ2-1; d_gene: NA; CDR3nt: TGTGCCAGCAGCCCGGGACACCGAAGAAGTGAGCAGTTCTTC; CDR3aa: CASSPGHRRSEQFF
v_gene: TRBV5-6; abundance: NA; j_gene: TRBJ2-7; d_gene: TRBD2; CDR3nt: TGTGCCAGCAGCTACCTGTCCGGGACTAGCGGGGGGGCCTACGAGCAGTACTTC; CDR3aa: CASSYLSGTSGGAYEQYF
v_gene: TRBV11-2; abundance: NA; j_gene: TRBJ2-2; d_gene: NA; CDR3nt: TGTGCCAGCAGCTCACTCCATGCCGGGACTCTGAACACCGGGGAGCTGTTTTTT; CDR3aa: CASSSLHAGTLNTGELFF
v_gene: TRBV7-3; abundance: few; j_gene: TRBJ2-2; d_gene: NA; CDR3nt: TGTGCCAGCAGACCAAACGCGAGAGGAGGGGAGCTGTTTTTT; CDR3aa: CASRPNARGGELFF
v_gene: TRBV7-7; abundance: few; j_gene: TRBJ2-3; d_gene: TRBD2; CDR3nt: TGTGCTAGCAGCCCCGGGACTAGCGGGGATACGCAGTATTTT; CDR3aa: CASSPGTSGDTQYF
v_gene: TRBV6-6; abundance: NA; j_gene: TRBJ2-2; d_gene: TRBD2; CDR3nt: TGTGCCAGCCGGGGGGTTGCGAACACCGGGGAGCTGTTTTTT; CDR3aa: CASRGVANTGELFF
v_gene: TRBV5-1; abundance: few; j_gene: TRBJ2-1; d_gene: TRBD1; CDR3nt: TGCGCCAGCAGGGGACAGGGGCTACCCTACAATGAGCAGTTCTTC; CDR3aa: CASRGQGLPYNEQFF
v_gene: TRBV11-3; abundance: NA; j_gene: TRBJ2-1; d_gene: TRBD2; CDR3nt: TGTGCCAGCAGCCCCGGACTAGCGGGCTCTAATCGGAATGAGCAGTTCTTC; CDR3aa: CASSPGLAGSNRNEQFF
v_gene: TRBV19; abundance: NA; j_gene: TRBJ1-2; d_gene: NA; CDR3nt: TGTGCCAGTAGTATAGATAACAGGGCTAACTATGGCTACACCTTC; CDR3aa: CASSIDNRANYGYTF
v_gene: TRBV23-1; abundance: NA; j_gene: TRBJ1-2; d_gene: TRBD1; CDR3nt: TGCGCCAGCCCCGAGGGGGCTACTAACTATGGCTACACCTTC; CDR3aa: CASPEGATNYGYTF
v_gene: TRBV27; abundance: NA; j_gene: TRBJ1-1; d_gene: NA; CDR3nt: TGTGCCAGCAGAGACATGGGGCGCGACACTGAAGCTTTCTTT; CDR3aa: CASRDMGRDTEAFF
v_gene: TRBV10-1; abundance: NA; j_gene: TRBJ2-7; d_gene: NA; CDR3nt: TGCGCCAGCAGTTTAGGGAGTTCCTACGAGCAGTACTTC; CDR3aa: CASSLGSSYEQYF
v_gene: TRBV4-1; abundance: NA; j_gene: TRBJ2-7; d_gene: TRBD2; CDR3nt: TGCGCCAGCAGCCAAGGCGAGGGAGGGCCCTACGAGCAGTACTTC; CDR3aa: CASSQGEGGPYEQYF
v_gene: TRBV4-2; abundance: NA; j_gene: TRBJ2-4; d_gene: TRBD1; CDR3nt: TGTGCCAGCAGCCAAGAAGGGACAGGTAGAGCCAAAAACATTCAGTACTTC; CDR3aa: CASSQEGTGRAKNIQYF
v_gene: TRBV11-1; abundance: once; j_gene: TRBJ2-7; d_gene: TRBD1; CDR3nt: TGTGCCAGCAGCCGAGACACAGGGGCAGGCTACGAGCAGTACTTC; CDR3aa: CASSRDTGAGYEQYF
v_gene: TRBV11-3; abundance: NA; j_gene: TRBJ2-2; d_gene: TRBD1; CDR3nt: TGTGCCAGCAGCTTAGCCCGAGGCCGGACAGGGCCGACGAACACCGGGGAGCTGTTTTTT; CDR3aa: CASSLARGRTGPTNTGELFF
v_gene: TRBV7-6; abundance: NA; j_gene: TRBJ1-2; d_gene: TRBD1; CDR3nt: TGTGCCAGCAGCAACCGGGACAGAGCGGACTATGGCTACACCTTC; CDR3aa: CASSNRDRADYGYTF
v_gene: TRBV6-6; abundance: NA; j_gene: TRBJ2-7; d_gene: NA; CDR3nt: TGTGCCAGCAGTTACTCGAGGTTGGAGCAGTACTTC; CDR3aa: CASSYSRLEQYF
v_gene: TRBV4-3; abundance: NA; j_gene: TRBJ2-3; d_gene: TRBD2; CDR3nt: TGCGCCAGCAGCCAAAAGCCCAGCGGGAGGACAGATACGCAGTATTTT; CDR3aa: CASSQKPSGRTDTQYF
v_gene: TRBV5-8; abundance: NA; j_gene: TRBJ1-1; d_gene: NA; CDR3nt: TGTGCCAGCAGCCCTAGGAGATCCAGGACATTCTTCCCTGAAGCTTTCTTT; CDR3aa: CASSPRRSRTFFPEAFF